This note documents a single T cell receptor beta chain sequence. Its antigen remains unidentified. This sample is drawn from a study of cytomegalovirus exposure and HLA in healthy donors. The PCR made use of 60 Vbeta and 13 Jbeta primers. TCRdb keeps only in-frame clones here, not all; method: immunoSEQ multiplex PCR. The sample has 95,000 to 120,000 clones; 67% are singletons. Germline loops: CDR1 MGHRA, CDR2 YSYEKL. The CDR3 has 15 residues. Trimming pared 5 bases from V and 1 base from J, leaving 14 bases between. General study results and limits: Later analysis found that TCR beta chains associated with HLA were more clonally expanded than other, equally common chains.

The donors gave bone marrow, and they were healthy. Donors had nominal health at sampling but likely had unrecorded immune exposures. The chain employs TRBV4-1 and TRBJ1-1, with unresolved D. The receptor was derived from a young man in good health and CMV-seropositive. Sequenced material: PBMCs. This chain's CDR3 is CASSFSSPQNTEAFF. DNA for the CDR3: TGCGCCAGCAGCTTCTCCAGTCCCCAGAACACTGAAGCTTTCTTT.